A single TCR beta chain is shown here with its context. This clone has a single count. The antigen this receptor binds is unknown. Base qualities are not provided; no much larger clone lies one nucleotide away. The CDR3 regions of human TCRbeta chains were analyzed by immunosequencing. The study's own analysis went as follows. Repertoire TCRs were matched against a reference library of SARS-CoV-2-specific TCRs generated with the MIRA antigen-specificity platform. Breadth was defined as the fraction of unique TCRs that were SARS-CoV-2-associated, and depth was defined as the fraction of total T cells that were SARS-CoV-2-associated. Each spike-specific TCR was assigned to its reactive spike region and to a CD4 or CD8 class using the MIRA data. Log10-transformed breadth and depth values were compared by one-way ANOVA with Sidak's multiple comparisons tests. As stored in TCRdb, this immuneACCESS dataset retains in-frame rearrangements with V and J assigned. A fraction of the clones does not appear; measured against another copy, unresolved V genes explain less than half of the discrepancy, and the remainder lacks a known reason. The D gene and trimming were derived from the DNA, and the V and J assignments and clone size from that table. The sample has about 76,000 clones on record, roughly 88% of them singletons. The ten biggest clones cover approximately 11% of the sample.

The sample originates from a study of T cell responses to AZD1222 COVID-19 vaccine (dated by TCRdb to 2020 to 2023). Study-level background: AZD1222 recipients whose second dose came at about 4 weeks and those whose second dose came at about 12 weeks were combined into one group, since spike-specific TCR depth and breadth did not differ between the two schedules. Trial participants were enrolled into age subgroups of 18-55, 56-69 and 70-plus years, which contained about 150, 28 and 57 TCR-sequenced participants, respectively. A total of more than 230 trial participants underwent TCR sequencing, of whom nearly 210 received two doses of AZD1222 and about 26 received two doses of the MenACWY control vaccine.

This sample's time point label indicates: baseline before first vaccination. The vaccinee samples were drawn from two UK trials, COV001 and COV002, one of which was a single-blind randomized controlled phase 2/3 trial testing AZD1222 (ChAdOx1 nCoV-19) in healthy adults. Trial participant PBMC samples were collected at day 0 and day 28 after the second dose for TCRbeta chain sequencing. The investigation overall reported the following: In the small 56-69-year group, the increase in depth fell short of significance, most likely because of low power. Reportedly, close to half of the unique spike-specific TCRs recognized epitopes lying outside the regions that are mutated in the B.1.351 and B.1.1.7 variants. Most participants were white British and females outnumbered males, and the authors suggested that clonal diversity may have been underestimated. No day 14 peak-response samples were available, so repertoires were characterized only after the peak T cell response. The vaccine-associated CD4 TCRs covered the entire spike protein, and the dominant responses fell in regions 160-218 and 743-854. Conclusions about previously exposed vaccinees were limited because only six AZD1222 recipients were SARS-CoV-2 seropositive at baseline. After two AZD1222 doses, both the breadth and the depth of spike-specific TCRs were significantly higher than at day 0 and than in MenACWY recipients.

Relative to germline, V is missing 4 bases and J is missing 1 base, with 3 bases of the junction outside any gene match. As encoded in the germline V gene, CDR1 is SGHRS while CDR2 is YFSETQ. The CDR3 has 14 amino acids, counting the end cysteine and phenylalanine. The CDR3 DNA has 42 bases and is translated from base 1. This TCR was recovered from an adult in good health. The sequence is built from TRBV5-1 and TRBJ2-3; 7 central bases correspond to TRBD1. The specimen was peripheral blood, collected on day 0 of AZD1222 vaccination. The CDR3 reads as follows: CASSPTGGTDTQYF. The nucleotide sequence is given as TGCGCCAGCAGCCCAACAGGGGGCACAGATACGCAGTATTTT.